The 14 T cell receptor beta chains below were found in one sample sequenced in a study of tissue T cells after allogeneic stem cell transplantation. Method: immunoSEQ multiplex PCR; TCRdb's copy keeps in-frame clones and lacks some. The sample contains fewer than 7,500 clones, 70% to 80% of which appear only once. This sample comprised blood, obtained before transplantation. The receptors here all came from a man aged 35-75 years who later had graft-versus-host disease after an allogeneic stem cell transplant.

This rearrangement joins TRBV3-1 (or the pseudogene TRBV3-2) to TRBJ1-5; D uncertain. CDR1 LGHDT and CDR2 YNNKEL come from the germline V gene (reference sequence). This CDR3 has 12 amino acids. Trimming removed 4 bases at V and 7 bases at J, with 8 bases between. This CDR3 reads CASSRKGQPQHF. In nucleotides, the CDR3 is TGTGCCAGCAGCCGGAAGGGCCAGCCCCAGCATTTT.

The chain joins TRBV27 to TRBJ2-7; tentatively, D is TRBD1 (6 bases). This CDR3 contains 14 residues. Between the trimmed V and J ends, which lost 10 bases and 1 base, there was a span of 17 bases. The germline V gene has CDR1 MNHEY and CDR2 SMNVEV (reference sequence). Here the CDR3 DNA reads TGTGCCACCACCCCCCGGGACACATCCTACGAGCAGTACTTC. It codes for CATTPRDTSYEQYF.

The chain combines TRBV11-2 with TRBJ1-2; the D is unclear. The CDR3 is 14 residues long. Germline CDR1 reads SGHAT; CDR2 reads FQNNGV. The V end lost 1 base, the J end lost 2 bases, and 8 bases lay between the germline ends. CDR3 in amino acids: CASSLAQSNYGYTF. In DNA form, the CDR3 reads TGTGCCAGCAGCTTAGCGCAGTCGAACTATGGCTACACCTTC. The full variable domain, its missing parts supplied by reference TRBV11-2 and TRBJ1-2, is EAGVAQSPRYKIIEKRQSVAFWCNPISGHATLYWYQQILGQGPKLLIQFQNNGVVDDSQLPKDRFSAERLKGVDSTLKIQPAKLEDSAVYLCASSLAQSNYGYTFGSGTRLTVV.

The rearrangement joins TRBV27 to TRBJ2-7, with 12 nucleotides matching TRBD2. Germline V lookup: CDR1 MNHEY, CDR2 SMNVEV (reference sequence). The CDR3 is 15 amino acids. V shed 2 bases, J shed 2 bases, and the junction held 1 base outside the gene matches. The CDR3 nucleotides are TGTGCCAGCAGTTTAGGACTAGCGGGACCCTACGAGCAGTACTTC. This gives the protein CASSLGLAGPYEQYF.

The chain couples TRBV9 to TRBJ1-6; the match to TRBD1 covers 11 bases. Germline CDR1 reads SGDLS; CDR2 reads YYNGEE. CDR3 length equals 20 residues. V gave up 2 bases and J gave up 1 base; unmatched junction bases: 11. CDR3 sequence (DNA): TGTGCCAGCAGCGTGTCCAGGACAGGGGGCGATTTATCCTATAATTCACCCCTCCACTTT. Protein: CASSVSRTGGDLSYNSPLHF.

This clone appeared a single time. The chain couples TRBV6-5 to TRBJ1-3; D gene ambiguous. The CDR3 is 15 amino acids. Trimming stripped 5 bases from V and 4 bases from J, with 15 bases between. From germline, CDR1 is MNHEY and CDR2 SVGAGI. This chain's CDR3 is CASSKTVMNGNTIYF. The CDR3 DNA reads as TGTGCCAGCAGTAAAACGGTTATGAACGGAAACACCATATATTTT.

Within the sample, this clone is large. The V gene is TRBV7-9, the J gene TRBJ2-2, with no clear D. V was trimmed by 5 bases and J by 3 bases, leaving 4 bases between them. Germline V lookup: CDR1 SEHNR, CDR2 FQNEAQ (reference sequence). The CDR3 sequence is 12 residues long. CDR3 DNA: TGTGCCAGCAGCCTTTACACCGGGGAGCTGTTTTTT. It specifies CASSLYTGELFF.

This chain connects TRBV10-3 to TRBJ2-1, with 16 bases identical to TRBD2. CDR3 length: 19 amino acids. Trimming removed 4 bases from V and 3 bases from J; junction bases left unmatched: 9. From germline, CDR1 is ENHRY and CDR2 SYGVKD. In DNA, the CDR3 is TGTGCCATCAGTGTTCCGGGACTAGCGGGAGGGGGGAACTACAATGAGCAGTTCTTC. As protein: CAISVPGLAGGGNYNEQFF.

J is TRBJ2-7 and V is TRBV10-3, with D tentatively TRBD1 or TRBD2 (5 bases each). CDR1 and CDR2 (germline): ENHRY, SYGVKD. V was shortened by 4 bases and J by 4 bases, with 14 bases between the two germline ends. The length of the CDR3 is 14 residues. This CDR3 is CAISGGDRGYEQYF. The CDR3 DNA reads TGTGCCATCAGTGGAGGAGACAGAGGGTACGAGCAGTACTTC.

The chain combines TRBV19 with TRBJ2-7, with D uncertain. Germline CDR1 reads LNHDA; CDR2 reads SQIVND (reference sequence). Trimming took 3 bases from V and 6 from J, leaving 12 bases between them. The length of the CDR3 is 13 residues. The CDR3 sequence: CASSISSRSEQYF. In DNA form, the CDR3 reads TGTGCCAGTAGTATCTCCTCCCGGAGCGAGCAGTACTTC.

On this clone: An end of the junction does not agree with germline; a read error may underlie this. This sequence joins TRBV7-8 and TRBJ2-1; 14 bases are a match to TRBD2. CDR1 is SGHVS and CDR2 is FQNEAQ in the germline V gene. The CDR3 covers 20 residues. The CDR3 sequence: CASSLRLAGGPPFSYNGQFF. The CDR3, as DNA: TGTGCCAGCAGCTTAAGACTAGCGGGAGGGCCGCCCTTCTCCTACAATGGGCAGTTCTTC.

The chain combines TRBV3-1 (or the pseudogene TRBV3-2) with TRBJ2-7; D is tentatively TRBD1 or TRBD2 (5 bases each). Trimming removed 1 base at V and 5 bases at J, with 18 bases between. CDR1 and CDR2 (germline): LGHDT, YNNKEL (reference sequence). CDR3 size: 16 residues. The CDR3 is CASSQGLYSGPHEQYF. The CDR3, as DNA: TGTGCCAGCAGCCAAGGACTATATTCAGGGCCCCACGAGCAGTACTTC.

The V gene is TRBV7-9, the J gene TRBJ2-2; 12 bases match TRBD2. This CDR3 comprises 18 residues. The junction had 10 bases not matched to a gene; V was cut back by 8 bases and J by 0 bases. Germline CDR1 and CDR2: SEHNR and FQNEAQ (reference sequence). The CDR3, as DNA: TGTGCCAGCCCACTAGCGGGAGGTTCCTACGCGAACACCGGGGAGCTGTTTTTT. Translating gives CASPLAGGSYANTGELFF.

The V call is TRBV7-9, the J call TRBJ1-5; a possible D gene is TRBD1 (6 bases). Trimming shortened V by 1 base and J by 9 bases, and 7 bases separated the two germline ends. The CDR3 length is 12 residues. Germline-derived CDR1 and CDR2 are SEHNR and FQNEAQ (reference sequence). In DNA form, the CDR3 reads TGTGCCAGCAGCTTAGAACAGGGGCCCCAGCATTTT. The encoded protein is CASSLEQGPQHF.